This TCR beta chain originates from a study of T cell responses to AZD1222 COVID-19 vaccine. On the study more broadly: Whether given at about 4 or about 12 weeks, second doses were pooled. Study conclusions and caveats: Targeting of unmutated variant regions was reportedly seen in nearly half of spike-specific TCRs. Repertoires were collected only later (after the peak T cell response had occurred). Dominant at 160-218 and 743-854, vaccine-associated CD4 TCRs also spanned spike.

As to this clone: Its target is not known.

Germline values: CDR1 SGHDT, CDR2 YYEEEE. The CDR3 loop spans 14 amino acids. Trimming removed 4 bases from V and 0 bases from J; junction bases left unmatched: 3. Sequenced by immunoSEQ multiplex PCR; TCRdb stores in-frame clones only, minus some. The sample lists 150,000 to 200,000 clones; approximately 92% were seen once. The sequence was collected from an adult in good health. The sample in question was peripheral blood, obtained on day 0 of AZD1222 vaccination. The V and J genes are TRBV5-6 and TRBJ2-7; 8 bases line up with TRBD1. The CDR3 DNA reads TGTGCCAGCAGCCGGACAGGGAGCTCCTACGAGCAGTACGTC. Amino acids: CASSRTGSSYEQYV.